The next 4 T cell receptor beta chains were all read from a single sample in a study of molecular identifiers for immune sequencing clone quantification. TCRdb independently ran MiXCR on the PCR reads; one entry per CDR3 protein. Among hundreds of thousands of distinct CDR3 sequences listed, 25% were seen once. The specimen sequenced was naive CD8+ T cells from blood, with Jurkat cell RNA spiked in. Subset reported: FACS-sorted CD8+CD4-CCR7+CD45RA+ naive T cells. The receptors were sampled from a human donor in good health. Some libraries in this study had Jurkat cell RNA spiked in.

As for this clonotype: It is likely a read error, because the conserved phenylalanine at the end of the CDR3 is missing. This sequence joins TRBV7-2 and TRBJ1-1; D gene ambiguous. V lost 2 bases and J 3 bases, leaving 10 bases between the germline ends. Germline V gene sequence: CDR1 SGHTA, CDR2 FQGNSA. The CDR3 spans 14 residues. CDR3 in DNA: TGTGCCAGCAGCTTAATAAATCGAGACACTGAAGCTTTCCTT. It translates to CASSLINRDTEAFL.

This clonotype was detected ten times or more. This CDR3 is CASSQDRGDTEAFF. CDR3 in DNA: TGTGCCAGCAGCCAAGATAGGGGGGACACTGAAGCTTTCTTT. This chain uses TRBV3-1 with TRBJ1-1; a weak D match, TRBD1 (6 bases). Trimming stripped 0 bases from V and 3 bases from J, with 8 bases between. Germline CDR1 and CDR2: LGHDT and YNNKEL (reference sequence). CDR3 length: 14 amino acids.

This clonotype was detected many times. The chain joins TRBV7-9 to TRBJ1-5; D is unresolved. The length of the CDR3 is 14 residues. Trimming stripped 5 bases from V and 3 bases from J, with 11 bases between. Germline assignment: CDR1 SEHNR and CDR2 FQNEAQ (reference sequence). Written as DNA, the CDR3 is TGTGCCAGCAGCCCCGACATCACCAATCAGCCCCAGCATTTT. It yields the protein CASSPDITNQPQHF.

Worth noting for this clonotype: Just one base apart from a much larger clone, this may be a read error. The rearrangement uses TRBV6-2 or TRBV6-3 and TRBJ1-1; D is undetermined. Germline CDR1 MNHEY, CDR2 SVGEGT. The CDR3 loop spans 15 amino acids. The CDR3 loop reads CASSYVGGLNTEAVF. CDR3 bases: TGTGCCAGCAGTTACGTGGGCGGCTTGAACACTGAAGCTGTCTTT.